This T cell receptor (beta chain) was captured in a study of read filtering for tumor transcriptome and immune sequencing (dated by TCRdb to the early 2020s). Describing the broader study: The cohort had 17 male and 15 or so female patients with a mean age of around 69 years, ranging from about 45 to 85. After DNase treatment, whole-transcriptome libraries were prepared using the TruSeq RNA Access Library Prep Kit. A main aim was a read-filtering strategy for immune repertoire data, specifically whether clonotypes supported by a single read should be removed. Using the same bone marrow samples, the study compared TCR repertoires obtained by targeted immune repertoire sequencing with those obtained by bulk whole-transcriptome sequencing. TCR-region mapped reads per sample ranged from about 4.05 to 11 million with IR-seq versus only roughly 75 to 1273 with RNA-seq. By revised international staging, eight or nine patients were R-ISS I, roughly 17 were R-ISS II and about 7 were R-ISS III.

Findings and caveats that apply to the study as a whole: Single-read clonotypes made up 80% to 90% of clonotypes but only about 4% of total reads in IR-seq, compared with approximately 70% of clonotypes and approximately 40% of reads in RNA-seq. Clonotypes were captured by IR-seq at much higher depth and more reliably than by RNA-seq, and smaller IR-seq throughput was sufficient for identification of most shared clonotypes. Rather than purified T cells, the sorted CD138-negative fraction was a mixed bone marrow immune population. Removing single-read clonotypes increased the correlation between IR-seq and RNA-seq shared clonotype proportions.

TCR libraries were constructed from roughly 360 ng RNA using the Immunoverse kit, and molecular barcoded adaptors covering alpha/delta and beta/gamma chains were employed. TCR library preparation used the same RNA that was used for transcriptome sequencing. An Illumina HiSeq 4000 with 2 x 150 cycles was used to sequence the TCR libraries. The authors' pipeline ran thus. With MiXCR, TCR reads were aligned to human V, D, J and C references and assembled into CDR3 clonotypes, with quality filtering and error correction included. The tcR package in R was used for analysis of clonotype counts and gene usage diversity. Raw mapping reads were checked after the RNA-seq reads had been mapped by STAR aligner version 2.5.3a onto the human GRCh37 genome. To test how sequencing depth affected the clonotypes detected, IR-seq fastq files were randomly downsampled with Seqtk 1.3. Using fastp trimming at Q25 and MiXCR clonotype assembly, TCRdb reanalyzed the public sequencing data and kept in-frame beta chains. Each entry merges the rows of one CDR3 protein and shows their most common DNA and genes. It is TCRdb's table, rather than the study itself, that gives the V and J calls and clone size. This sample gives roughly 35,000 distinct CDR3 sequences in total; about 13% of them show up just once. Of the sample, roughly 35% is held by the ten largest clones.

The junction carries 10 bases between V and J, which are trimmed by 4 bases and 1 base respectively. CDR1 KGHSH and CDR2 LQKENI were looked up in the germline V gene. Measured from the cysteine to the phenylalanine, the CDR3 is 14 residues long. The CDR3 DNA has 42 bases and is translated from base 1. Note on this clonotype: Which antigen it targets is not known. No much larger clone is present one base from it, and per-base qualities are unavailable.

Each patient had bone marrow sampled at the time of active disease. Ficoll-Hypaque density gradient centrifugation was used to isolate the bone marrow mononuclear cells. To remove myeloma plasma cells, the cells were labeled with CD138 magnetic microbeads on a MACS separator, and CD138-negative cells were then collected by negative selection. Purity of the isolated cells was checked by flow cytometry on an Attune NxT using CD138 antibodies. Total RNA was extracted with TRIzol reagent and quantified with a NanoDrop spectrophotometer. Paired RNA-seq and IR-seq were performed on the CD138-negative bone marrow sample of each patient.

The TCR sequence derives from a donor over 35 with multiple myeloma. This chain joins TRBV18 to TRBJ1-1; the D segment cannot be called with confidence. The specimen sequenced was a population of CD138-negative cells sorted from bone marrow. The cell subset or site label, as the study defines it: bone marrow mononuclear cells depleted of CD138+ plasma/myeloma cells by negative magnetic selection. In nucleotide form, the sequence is TGTGCCAGCTCACGAAGAGACGGGAACACTGAAGCTTTCTTT. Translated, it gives CASSRRDGNTEAFF.